This section outlines one TCR beta chain sequence together with its context. The antigen is not known. Germline V gene lookup returns CDR1 MNHEY and CDR2 SVGAGI. CDR3 length: 14 amino acids. V lost 2 bases and J 6 bases, leaving 14 bases between the germline ends. The record originates from a study of tumor-infiltrating lymphocytes in primary liver carcinoma. Study details: Subjects consisted of male and female patients aged 30 to 69 years.

A constant-region primer primed TCR beta cDNA synthesis from roughly 520 ng of total RNA. It was through three nested multiplex PCR rounds of slightly modified ARM-PCR that TCR beta libraries arose. Primers for the first two PCR rounds were TRBV1-TRBV30 forward primers and a C-beta reverse primer (approximately 10 cycles per round). Via MiXCR, TCRdb re-called the multiplex PCR reads, giving one row per CDR3 protein. The table lists 300,000 to 350,000 distinct CDR3 sequences, 65% of them singletons. The source of the blood RNA was unsorted whole blood, and germline DNA was extracted as well. These patients lived with chronic HBV infection and had never been treated. Study outcomes and limitations: For tumor-adjacent and tumor-blood pairs, overlap was less than that seen for tumor region pairs.

J is TRBJ2-7 and V is TRBV6-5; D is unresolved. Material for sequencing was peripheral blood. The sequence was obtained from a man between 35 and 55 years old with primary liver carcinoma and hepatitis B virus infection. The CDR3 nucleotides read TGTGCCAGCAGTTACAGTTACTCCCCTGGCGAGCAGTACTTC. Translation: CASSYSYSPGEQYF.